This T cell receptor (beta chain) was recovered during a study of T cell repertoires in cytomegalovirus infection. About the study: In public TCR beta signatures, there were indications of both CMV infection and matching HLA type. General study results and limits: HLA-C-restricted CMV clonotypes gave the most frequent clonotype in two of eight donors.

TCRdb redid the calling of the reads with MiXCR, one entry per CDR3 protein. The profile shows about 270,000 distinct CDR3 sequences, under 25% of them singletons. This clonotype appeared a few times. Its specificity is unknown. Trimming removed 5 bases from V and 4 bases from J, with 14 bases in between. The length of the CDR3 is 14 residues. Germline CDR1 MDHEN, CDR2 SYDVKM. Sequenced here: cultured PBMCs, sampled from culture after CMV antigen stimulation. This chain uses TRBV28 with TRBJ1-1; D might be TRBD1 (6 bases). This clonotype was obtained from a human donor in good health (CMV status not recorded). Some clones in this sample may be carry-over from other donors' samples. In DNA form, the CDR3 reads TGTGCCAGCAGTCCATACAGGGCAACCACTGAAGCTTTCTTT. This gives the protein CASSPYRATTEAFF.